This T cell receptor (beta chain) appears in the sequencing data of a study of cytomegalovirus exposure and HLA in healthy donors. Looking at the study overall: Roughly four fifths of approximately 400 genotyped donors fell in the Caucasian-associated ancestry cluster.

Vbeta (60) and Jbeta (13) primers were used in the PCR. Using immunoSEQ multiplex PCR, the repertoire was profiled, and TCRdb retains in-frame clones only, with some absent. The profile shows around 120,000 clones, about four fifths of them singletons. With 2 bases removed from V and 4 bases from J, the gap between germline ends came to 11 bases. CDR1 is KGHSH and CDR2 is LQKENI in the germline V gene. This CDR3 is 14 amino acids long. The sequenced sample consisted of PBMCs. This chain joins TRBV18 and TRBJ1-2; D possibly corresponds to TRBD1 (6 bases). The origin of this receptor is a female donor in good health and CMV-seropositive. DNA for the CDR3: TGTGCCAGCTCACCAACCCAGGGGTTCTATGGCTACACCTTC. It encodes CASSPTQGFYGYTF.